What follows are 6 T cell receptor beta chains derived from one specimen sequenced in a study of T cells after posttransplantation cyclophosphamide. TCRdb keeps only in-frame clones here, not all; method: immunoSEQ multiplex PCR. Among around 22,000 clones, more than 70% were seen once, and the ten largest hold 8.2%. Sampled 1 year posttransplant, controls received myeloablative marrow transplants, methotrexate and a calcineurin inhibitor. The sequenced sample was PBMCs, obtained after an allogeneic stem cell transplant with a calcineurin inhibitor and methotrexate. Every receptor here comes from a female patient in her fifties who received an allogeneic stem cell transplant from an unrelated donor, was CMV-positive, and had chronic GVHD only. Some T cells could come from the graft donor.

The CDR3 DNA reads as TGCGCCAGCAGCTTGGAACTAGCGGGAGTTCATGAGCAGTTCTTC. Translating it yields CASSLELAGVHEQFF. The chain carries TRBV5-1 and TRBJ2-1; 11 nucleotides match TRBD2. This CDR3 spans 15 amino acids. CDR1 and CDR2 (germline): SGHRS, YFSETQ. Unmatched junction bases numbered 4, after V lost 0 bases and J lost 8 bases.

The chain is built from TRBV9 and TRBJ2-3; 12 bases agree with TRBD2. The CDR3 runs 16 residues. In germline, CDR1 is SGDLS, CDR2 YYNGEE. J was trimmed by 5 bases and V by 2 bases; bases with no gene match: 6. The CDR3 spells CASSVSSGRAKDTQYF. The CDR3 DNA reads as TGTGCCAGCAGCGTCTCTAGCGGGAGGGCCAAAGATACGCAGTATTTT.

Here the CDR3 reads CASSLDSPNTGELFF. CDR3 bases: TGCGCCAGCAGCTTGGACAGTCCGAACACCGGGGAGCTGTTTTTT. The chain uses TRBV5-1 and TRBJ2-2; D is uncertain. V lost 0 bases to trimming and J lost 0 bases, with 6 bases between them. CDR1 is SGHRS and CDR2 is YFSETQ in the germline V gene. CDR3 size: 15 residues.

The chain has TRBV5-4 and TRBJ2-3; a weak D match, TRBD2 (5 bases). CDR1 and CDR2 (germline): SGHNT, YYREEE (reference sequence). V was cut by 2 bases and J by 0 bases, with 13 bases left in between. CDR3 length equals 16 residues. The CDR3 DNA is TGTGCCAGCAGCTTACGGGTAGCGCTAAGCACAGATACGCAGTATTTT. Its protein product is CASSLRVALSTDTQYF. The full variable domain, rest sourced from reference TRBV5-4 and TRBJ2-3, is ETGVTQSPTHLIKTRGQQVTLRCSSQSGHNTVSWYQQALGQGPQFIFQYYREEENGRGNFPPRFSGLQFPNYSSELNVNALELDDSALYLCASSLRVALSTDTQYFGPGTRLTVL.

This sequence joins TRBV21-1 and TRBJ2-1; the table's TRBD2 call for D was not verified on the DNA. TRBV21-1 is termed a pseudogene. The CDR3 consists of 16 residues. This CDR3 is CASSRYLAGGIDEQFF. The CDR3 nucleotides read TGTGCCAGCAGCCGCTACTTAGCGGGAGGAATCGATGAGCAGTTCTTC.

The gene calls are TRBV27 and TRBJ2-2; 12 bases match TRBD2. With 6 bases clipped from V and 3 bases from J, the junction kept 8 bases outside the gene matches. The CDR3 spans 17 residues. Germline lookup yields CDR1 MNHEY and CDR2 SMNVEV (reference sequence). The DNA for the CDR3 is TGTGCCAGCAGAGGACTAGCGGGATTAGGAGACACCGGGGAGCTGTTTTTT. It yields the protein CASRGLAGLGDTGELFF.